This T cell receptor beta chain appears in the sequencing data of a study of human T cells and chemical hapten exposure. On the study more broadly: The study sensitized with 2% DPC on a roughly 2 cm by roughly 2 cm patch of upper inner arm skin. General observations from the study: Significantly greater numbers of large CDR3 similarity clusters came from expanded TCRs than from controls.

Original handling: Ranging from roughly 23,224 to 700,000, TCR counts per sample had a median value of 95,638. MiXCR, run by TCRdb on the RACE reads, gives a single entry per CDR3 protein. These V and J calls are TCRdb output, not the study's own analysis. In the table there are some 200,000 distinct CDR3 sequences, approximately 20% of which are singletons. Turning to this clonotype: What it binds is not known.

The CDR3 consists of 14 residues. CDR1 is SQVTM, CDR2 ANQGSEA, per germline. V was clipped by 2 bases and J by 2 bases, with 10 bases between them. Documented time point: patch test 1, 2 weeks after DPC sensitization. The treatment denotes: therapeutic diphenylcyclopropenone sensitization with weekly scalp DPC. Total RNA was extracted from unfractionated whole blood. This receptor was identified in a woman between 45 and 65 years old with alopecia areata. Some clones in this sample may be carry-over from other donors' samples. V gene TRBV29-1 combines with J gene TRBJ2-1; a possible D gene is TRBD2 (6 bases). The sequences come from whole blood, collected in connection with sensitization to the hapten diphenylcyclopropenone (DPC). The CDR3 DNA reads TGCAGCGTTGAATCTAGCGCCGCCTACAATGAGCAGTTCTTC. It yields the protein CSVESSAAYNEQFF.